Sequencing of this T cell receptor (beta chain) was carried out in a study of technical replicates of blood from a handful of donors. The data were produced by immunoSEQ multiplex PCR, yet TCRdb's version contains in-frame clones alone and is incomplete. The sample yields almost 55,000 clones, around 95% seen once. This CDR3 comprises 14 residues. V was pared by 3 bases and J by 4 bases, with 14 bases between. The germline gives CDR1 SGHNT, CDR2 YYREEE (reference sequence). Sequenced input: T cells isolated from PBMCs. This receptor was taken from a human donor in good health. J is TRBJ2-7 and V is TRBV5-4; no firm D call. The CDR3 spells CASSSQVARYEQYF. DNA for the CDR3: TGTGCCAGCAGCTCGCAGGTGGCACGGTACGAGCAGTACTTC.